The present TCR beta chain was sequenced within a study of shared clonotypes between healthy human individuals. Assay used: immunoSEQ multiplex PCR; TCRdb lists only in-frame clones, some missing. The sample comprises roughly 650,000 clones, 95% to 98% of which are singletons, and approximately 0.057% rests with the top ten. CDR1 is MDHEN, CDR2 SYDVKM, per germline. The CDR3 loop spans 13 amino acids. V was pared by 10 bases and J by 4 bases, with 6 bases of the junction left unmatched. Material for sequencing was naive CD4+ T cells sorted from blood. Subset meaning: CD45RA+ positively selected. The clonotype was recovered from a woman aged 25 to 39 in good health. The chain combines TRBV28 with TRBJ1-2, with 10 bases matching TRBD1. CDR3 region: CAIWTGGSYGYTF. The CDR3 coding sequence is TGTGCCATCTGGACAGGGGGAAGCTATGGCTACACCTTC.